The TCR beta chain under discussion was sequenced for a study of blood T cells in healthy people across ages. Regarding the study as a whole: Fewer expanded clones and more diversity marked long-lived versus aged donors.

The CDR3 sequence is 15 residues long. Germline V gene sequence: CDR1 LGHDT, CDR2 YNNKEL (reference sequence). V trimming: 3 bases; J trimming: 4 bases; junction bases outside the gene matches: 5. In its sample, this clonotype was seen many times. Antigen specificity is unknown. Then a second PCR, running about 7 to 11 cycles, was carried out with a sample-barcoded 5' primer and a J-beta primer mix. Each cDNA was tagged by a template-switch adaptor containing 12 random nucleotides. TCRdb itself ran the 5' RACE reads through MiXCR, one entry per CDR3 protein. Of roughly 550,000 distinct CDR3 sequences in the sample, 24% were seen once. These data were also reused for a study on T cells of mothers and their children. From that second work: Each donor was one of three healthy Caucasian mothers or one of their six children.

This sequence joins TRBV3-1 and TRBJ2-2; 7 nucleotides match TRBD1. The receptor comes from a boy younger than 18 in good health. Source material: blood. The CDR3 coding sequence is TGTGCCAGCAGCCAGGGACAGCTGTCCACCGGGGAGCTGTTTTTT. It translates to CASSQGQLSTGELFF.